This entry describes one TCR beta chain. Its specificity is not known. This sample is part of a study of identical twins. Overall study results and limits: Excess low generation probability was seen in twin-shared out-of-frame alpha sequences. The models systematically underestimated how much out-of-frame TCR alpha was shared in monozygotic twins. Cord blood beta clonotypes present at high abundance carried fewer insertions; no such pattern appeared in memory repertoires.

TCRdb analysed the 5' RACE reads with MiXCR anew, one entry per CDR3 protein. Of about 700,000 distinct CDR3 sequences in the sample, less than 10% were seen once. Healthy Caucasians supplied all donations. The CDR3 covers 15 residues. The V gene's germline CDR1 is LGHDT and CDR2 YNNKEL (reference sequence). V lost 0 bases to trimming and J lost 2 bases, with 10 bases between them. This sample also belongs to another study, concerning yellow fever vaccine responses in identical twins.

Sequenced material: PBMCs. The chain has TRBV3-1 and TRBJ2-5; D is uncertain. This TCR derives from a woman between 18 and 30 years old in good health. The CDR3 sequence: CASSQEERIQETQYF. The CDR3 DNA sequence: TGTGCCAGCAGCCAAGAGGAGAGGATACAAGAGACCCAGTACTTC.